The source of this T cell receptor beta chain is a study of cytomegalovirus exposure and HLA in healthy donors. Notes on the study in general: Whilst most TCR sequences proved rare, a subset of public TCRs occurred across many donors. In vitro testing confirmed a few CMV-associated chains as specific for CMV antigens. Among TCR beta chains, those listed as cytomegalovirus-associated numbered about 160.

About this clone itself: Its antigen is unidentified.

V was cut by 1 base and J by 3 bases, with 7 bases left in between. Germline V CDR1 and CDR2: SEHNR, FQNEAQ (reference sequence). The CDR3 is 13 amino acids. The table came from immunoSEQ multiplex PCR; TCRdb's copy has only in-frame clones and leaves some out. The sample has about 200,000 clones, roughly 77% seen once. The sample taken for sequencing was PBMCs. The genes are TRBV7-9 and TRBJ2-7; unclear D gene. The TCR originated in a young woman in good health and CMV-seronegative. CDR3 residues: CASSLESDYEQYF. In DNA form, the CDR3 reads TGTGCCAGCAGCTTAGAAAGCGACTACGAGCAGTACTTC.